This paragraph reports one TCR beta chain. This sample was included in a study of cytomegalovirus exposure and HLA in healthy donors. Germline CDR1 reads SGHTA; CDR2 reads FQGNSA. Trimming took 2 bases from V and 2 from J; bases not matched to a gene: 3. The CDR3 loop spans 15 amino acids. Vbeta (60) and Jbeta (13) primers were used in the PCR. Assay: immunoSEQ multiplex PCR; the TCRdb copy retains only in-frame clones and omits some. The table shows approximately 77,000 clones, with roughly two thirds occurring only once. The source of this sequence is a man in his 60s in good health and CMV-seropositive. V usage is TRBV7-2 and J usage is TRBJ2-5; TRBD2 matches at 9 bases. Sample: PBMCs. The CDR3 sequence: CASSLTSGWQETQYF. The CDR3, as DNA: TGTGCCAGCAGCTTAACTAGCGGGTGGCAAGAGACCCAGTACTTC.